These 19 T cell receptor beta chains were sequenced from one sample in a study of technical replicates of blood from a few donors listed by TCRdb under 2017. To prepare the library, the immunoSEQ multiplex PCR assay was applied. TCRdb limited this immuneACCESS table to in-frame rearrangements with V and J called. A share of clones is missing; checked studies link under half to unresolved V genes, and the rest is unexplained. Across this sample there are some 63,000 clones, with 85% to 90% seen only once. Together, the top ten hold approximately 4.7% of the sample. Source material: PBMCs. These receptors were obtained from a human donor in good health. Some clones in this sample may be carry-over from other donors' samples.

This chain joins TRBV5-4 and TRBJ2-7, with D tentatively TRBD2 (6 bases). The CDR3 runs to 15 residues. CDR1 is SGHNT, CDR2 YYREEE, per germline (reference sequence). Trimming took off 3 bases at V and 0 bases at J, with 13 bases between the two ends. The CDR3 spells CASSSYTGSSYEQYF. As DNA, the CDR3 is TGTGCCAGCAGCTCCTATACCGGGAGCTCCTACGAGCAGTACTTC.

V and J are TRBV7-2 and TRBJ2-7, with D possibly matching TRBD2 (6 bases). The CDR3 sequence is 15 residues long. Trimming removed 0 bases at V and 5 bases at J, with 14 bases between. CDR1 is SGHTA and CDR2 is FQGNSA in the germline V gene. CDR3 amino acids: CASSLAGGSQNEQYF. In DNA, the CDR3 is TGTGCCAGCAGCTTAGCTGGGGGGAGTCAGAACGAGCAGTACTTC. The full variable domain, with the rest looked up from reference TRBV7-2 and TRBJ2-7, is GAGVSQSPSNKVTEKGKDVELRCDPISGHTALYWYRQSLGQGLEFLIYFQGNSAPDKSGLPSDRFSAERTGGSVSTLTIQRTQQEDSAVYLCASSLAGGSQNEQYFGPGTRLTVT.

This sequence joins TRBV9 and TRBJ1-2, with D perhaps matching TRBD1 (6 bases). The length of the CDR3 is 15 residues. Trimming left V 3 bases short and J 4 bases short, with 16 bases between. CDR1 and CDR2 (germline): SGDLS, YYNGEE. For the CDR3, the DNA is TGTGCCAGCAGCGGACCTCTAAGGACAGCCTATGGCTACACCTTC. Protein: CASSGPLRTAYGYTF.

The genes are TRBV7-6 and TRBJ2-5; D gene ambiguous. CDR1 SGHVS and CDR2 FNYEAQ come from the germline V gene. The CDR3 loop spans 12 amino acids. V was pared by 5 bases and J by 5 bases, with 9 bases between. CDR3 DNA: TGTGCCAGCAGCCGGTGGTTCGAGACCCAGTACTTC. It translates to CASSRWFETQYF. Full variable domain (rest looked up from reference TRBV7-6 and TRBJ2-5): GAGVSQSPRYKVTKRGQDVALRCDPISGHVSLYWYRQALGQGPEFLTYFNYEAQQDKSGLPNDRFSAERPEGSISTLTIQRTEQRDSAMYRCASSRWFETQYFGPGTRLLVL.

The J gene is TRBJ1-1, the V gene TRBV5-1; 7 bases map to TRBD1. Trimming at V came to 4 bases and at J to 2 bases, leaving 8 bases not matched to a gene. Germline CDR1 and CDR2: SGHRS and YFSETQ. This CDR3 is 15 amino acids long. The CDR3 spells CASSAVGTANTEAFF. CDR3 coding DNA: TGCGCCAGCAGCGCGGTAGGGACAGCAAACACTGAAGCTTTCTTT. The variable domain in full, completed from reference TRBV5-1 and TRBJ1-1, reads KAGVTQTPRYLIKTRGQQVTLSCSPISGHRSVSWYQQTPGQGLQFLFEYFSETQRNKGNFPGRFSGRQFSNSRSEMNVSTLELGDSALYLCASSAVGTANTEAFFGQGTRLTVV.

The chain couples TRBV5-6 to TRBJ2-7; D is possibly TRBD1 (6 bases). V lost 9 bases and J 2 bases, leaving 15 bases between the germline ends. Per germline, CDR1 SGHDT and CDR2 YYEEEE. The CDR3 extends over 13 amino acids. CDR3 loop: CATNRQGTYEQYF. The CDR3 coding sequence is TGTGCCACTAACAGGCAGGGGACCTACGAGCAGTACTTC.

This chain connects TRBV9 to TRBJ2-1, with 11 bases aligning to TRBD2. This CDR3 region has 17 residues. Trimming removed 4 bases from V and 3 bases from J; junction bases left unmatched: 9. Germline CDR1 is SGDLS and CDR2 is YYNGEE. The CDR3 nucleotides read TGTGCCAGCAGCTTCCGACTAGCGGGGTATTACTACAATGAGCAGTTCTTC. Protein: CASSFRLAGYYYNEQFF.

The gene calls are TRBV6-5 and TRBJ1-3; 8 bases line up with TRBD1. CDR1 is MNHEY and CDR2 is SVGAGI in the germline V gene. This CDR3 comprises 15 residues. V lost 7 bases to trimming and J lost 0 bases; unmatched junction nucleotides: 5. The CDR3, as DNA: TGTGCCAGCAAACCTCAGGGGGCCTCTGGAAACACCATATATTTT. Protein product: CASKPQGASGNTIYF.

This chain connects TRBV9 to TRBJ2-3; maybe TRBD2 (6 bases). The CDR3 runs to 14 residues. Trimming stripped 2 bases from V and 1 base from J, with 8 bases between. CDR1 and CDR2 (germline): SGDLS, YYNGEE. The CDR3 region has the DNA TGTGCCAGCAGCGTTTCTAGCGGCACAGATACGCAGTATTTT. Amino acids: CASSVSSGTDTQYF. Together with reference TRBV9 and TRBJ2-3, the CDR3 gives the full variable domain: DSGVTQTPKHLITATGQRVTLRCSPRSGDLSVYWYQQSLDQGLQFLIQYYNGEERAKGNILERFSAQQFPDLHSELNLSSLELGDSALYFCASSVSSGTDTQYFGPGTRLTVL.

This clone was seen just once. The V call is TRBV10-3, the J call TRBJ2-5; D possibly corresponds to TRBD2 (7 bases). With 0 bases removed from V and 4 bases from J, the gap between germline ends came to 12 bases. Germline assignment: CDR1 ENHRY and CDR2 SYGVKD. This CDR3 comprises 15 residues. The CDR3 loop is CAISESTGGLETQYF. In nucleotides, the CDR3 is TGTGCCATCAGTGAGTCGACCGGGGGGCTAGAGACCCAGTACTTC.

V is TRBV19 and J is TRBJ1-6; the D gene is possibly TRBD1 (5 bases). Germline lookup yields CDR1 LNHDA and CDR2 SQIVND (reference sequence). CDR3 length: 14 amino acids. V lost 5 bases to trimming and J lost 10 bases, with 15 bases between them. The CDR3 sequence is CASSGRDLNSPLHF. In DNA form, the CDR3 reads TGTGCCAGTAGTGGCAGGGATTTGAACTCACCCCTCCACTTT. The complete variable domain, with remaining parts taken from reference TRBV19 and TRBJ1-6, reads DGGITQSPKYLFRKEGQNVTLSCEQNLNHDAMYWYRQDPGQGLRLIYYSQIVNDFQKGDIAEGYSVSREKKESFPLTVTSAQKNPTAFYLCASSGRDLNSPLHFGNGTRLTVT.

CDR3 amino acids: CASSSEIAYEQYF. DNA for the CDR3: TGTGCCAGCAGCTCCGAAATAGCCTACGAGCAGTACTTC. The V call is TRBV11-2, the J call TRBJ2-7; D uncertain. Germline V lookup: CDR1 SGHAT, CDR2 FQNNGV. CDR3 size: 13 residues. V was trimmed by 4 bases and J by 2 bases, leaving 9 bases between them. The full variable domain, in which reference TRBV11-2 and TRBJ2-7 provide the parts outside the CDR3, is EAGVAQSPRYKIIEKRQSVAFWCNPISGHATLYWYQQILGQGPKLLIQFQNNGVVDDSQLPKDRFSAERLKGVDSTLKIQPAKLEDSAVYLCASSSEIAYEQYFGPGTRLTVT.

The rearrangement links TRBV27 to TRBJ2-1, with TRBD2 as a possible D gene (5 bases). The V end lost 5 bases, the J end lost 4 bases, and 12 bases lay between the germline ends. The V gene's germline CDR1 is MNHEY and CDR2 SMNVEV (reference sequence). The CDR3 has 14 amino acids. CDR3 in amino acids: CASSTTGRYNEQFF. DNA for the CDR3: TGTGCCAGCAGTACAACGGGGAGATACAATGAGCAGTTCTTC.

This clone was seen only once. The chain's CDR3 is CASSVGGLGTDTQYF. CDR3 nucleotide sequence: TGTGCCAGCAGCGTAGGGGGGCTCGGCACAGATACGCAGTATTTT. The V gene is TRBV9, the J gene TRBJ2-3; D possibly corresponds to TRBD1 (6 bases). V lost 0 bases and J lost 1, with 9 bases in between. The germline CDR1 and CDR2 sequences are SGDLS and YYNGEE. The CDR3 loop spans 15 amino acids.

The chain combines TRBV30 with TRBJ2-5; 12 bases fit TRBD2. CDR1 is GTSNPN and CDR2 is SVGIG in the germline V gene (reference sequence). V trimming: 8 bases; J trimming: 7 bases; junction bases outside the gene matches: 11. The CDR3 runs 14 residues. Here the CDR3 DNA reads TGTGCCGGAAAACGACTAGCGGGAGAGGCGACCCAGTACTTC. This translates into CAGKRLAGEATQYF.

Note on this clone: Other DNA sequences in this specimen translate into the identical CDR3. The chain links TRBV28 to TRBJ1-6; D unclear. The CDR3 has 14 residues. Germline CDR1 and CDR2: MDHEN and SYDVKM. V dropped 1 base and J dropped 7 bases, with 8 bases sitting between them. In DNA, the CDR3 is TGTGCCAGCAGTTTATTAAACAGAAATTCACCCCTCCACTTT. Its protein product is CASSLLNRNSPLHF.

The genes are TRBV7-3 and TRBJ1-2; D ambiguous. The CDR3 has 14 residues. V was cut by 5 bases and J by 6 bases, with 16 bases left in between. Germline CDR1 SGHTA, CDR2 FQGTGA. CDR3 region: CASSLLPHSNGYTF. CDR3 bases: TGTGCCAGCAGCCTCCTTCCCCACAGTAATGGCTACACCTTC.

This clone was found once. This chain connects TRBV19 to TRBJ2-7; 12 positions agree with TRBD2. This CDR3 region has 18 residues. Germline assignment: CDR1 LNHDA and CDR2 SQIVND (reference sequence). With 4 bases clipped from V and 1 base from J, the junction kept 11 bases outside the gene matches. Written as DNA, the CDR3 is TGTGCCAGTAGTAGAAGGGAACTAGCGGGAGGTACGTCCTACGAGCAGTACTTC. It yields the protein CASSRRELAGGTSYEQYF. The variable domain in full, with the rest retrieved from reference TRBV19 and TRBJ2-7, is DGGITQSPKYLFRKEGQNVTLSCEQNLNHDAMYWYRQDPGQGLRLIYYSQIVNDFQKGDIAEGYSVSREKKESFPLTVTSAQKNPTAFYLCASSRRELAGGTSYEQYFGPGTRLTVT.

V is TRBV6-5 and J is TRBJ1-2, with 9 bases that match TRBD1. The CDR3 sequence is 15 residues long. V gave up 11 bases and J gave up 8 bases; unmatched junction bases: 18. Germline V gene lookup returns CDR1 MNHEY and CDR2 SVGAGI. For the CDR3, the DNA is TGTGCCGCAAGCGGGACAGGGCTCTTTAAGGGGGGCTACACCTTC. This gives the protein CAASGTGLFKGGYTF.